Below, 10 T cell receptor beta chains from the same sample are listed, as sequenced in a study of T cell repertoires in cytomegalovirus infection. No antigens are known for them. TCRdb reprocessed the reads via MiXCR and lists one record per CDR3 protein. Of some 940,000 distinct CDR3 sequences in the sample, roughly 30% are singletons; the top ten hold 13%. The input for sequencing was cultured CD8+ T cells from PBMCs, taken from culture after CMV antigen stimulation. Source of these receptors: a human donor in good health (CMV status not recorded). Some clones in this sample may be carry-over from other donors' samples.

This clonotype was seen many times. The CDR3 is CASSYFPPGPNTEAFF. The DNA of the CDR3 is TGTGCCAGCAGTTACTTCCCCCCCGGCCCGAACACTGAAGCTTTCTTT. The V call is TRBV6-2 or TRBV6-3, the J call TRBJ1-1; D ambiguous. From germline, CDR1 is MNHEY and CDR2 SVGEGT. This CDR3 is built from 16 residues. With 1 base removed from V and 1 base from J, the gap between germline ends came to 13 bases.

The rearrangement uses TRBV2 and TRBJ1-2, with 7 bases fitting TRBD1. The CDR3 is made up of 14 amino acids. The trim removed 3 bases at V and 3 bases at J, leaving 4 bases unmatched. Germline loops: CDR1 SNHLY, CDR2 FYNNEI. CDR3 residues: CASSEWTGDYGYTF. CDR3 nucleotides: TGTGCCAGCAGTGAGTGGACAGGAGACTATGGCTACACCTTC.

This clonotype came up a few times. This rearrangement joins TRBV15 to TRBJ2-1; D is possibly TRBD1 (5 bases). Trimming took off 0 bases at V and 2 bases at J, with 14 bases between the two ends. Looked up from germline, CDR1 is LNHNV and CDR2 is YYDKDF (reference sequence). This CDR3 region has 17 residues. In DNA, the CDR3 is TGTGCCACCAGCAGAGATCCGCCAGGGAATCCCTACAATGAGCAGTTCTTC. Protein product: CATSRDPPGNPYNEQFF. The whole variable domain, filled in from reference TRBV15 and TRBJ2-1, reads DAMVIQNPRYQVTQFGKPVTLSCSQTLNHNVMYWYQQKSSQAPKLLFHYYDKDFNNEADTPDNFQSRRPNTSFCFLDIRSPGLGDTAMYLCATSRDPPGNPYNEQFFGPGTRLTVL.

This clonotype came up a few times. This sequence joins TRBV7-9 and TRBJ1-1; D is unresolved. Trimming pared 5 bases from V and 1 base from J, leaving 14 bases between. The CDR3 runs 15 residues. The V gene's germline CDR1 is SEHNR and CDR2 FQNEAQ (reference sequence). CDR3 DNA sequence: TGTGCCAGCAGCCTGCCTTTTGACGGGAACACTGAAGCTTTCTTT. Amino acid sequence: CASSLPFDGNTEAFF.

This clonotype has only a few counts. V is TRBV25-1 and J is TRBJ1-6; 7 bases agree with TRBD1. Germline values: CDR1 MGHDK, CDR2 SYGVNS. V lost 3 bases, J lost 2 bases, and 4 bases stayed unmatched. The CDR3 has 16 amino acids. In nucleotides, the CDR3 is TGTGCCAGCAGTGATACAGGGGCAACCTATAATTCACCCCTCCACTTT. Translating gives CASSDTGATYNSPLHF.

This rearrangement joins TRBV27 to TRBJ2-1; D uncertain. V was pared by 6 bases and J by 9 bases, with 24 bases between. This CDR3 is 16 amino acids long. Per germline, CDR1 MNHEY and CDR2 SMNVEV (reference sequence). CDR3 protein: CASSNFLNPPRIEQFF. CDR3 DNA: TGTGCCAGCAGCAACTTTCTAAACCCCCCCCGCATTGAGCAGTTCTTC.

This clonotype was detected a few times. The CDR3 sequence is CSARDLAGVLNTQYF. The CDR3 nucleotides are TGCAGTGCTAGAGATCTAGCGGGGGTTCTTAATACGCAGTATTTT. The chain links TRBV20-1 to TRBJ2-3; 10 bases match TRBD2. The CDR3 contains 15 residues. CDR1 is DFQATT and CDR2 is SNEGSKA in the germline V gene (reference sequence). With 0 bases clipped from V and 7 bases from J, the junction kept 7 bases outside the gene matches.

V usage is TRBV6-2 or TRBV6-3 and J usage is TRBJ2-7; possible D gene TRBD1, 5 bases. V gave up 2 bases and J gave up 7 bases, with 12 bases separating them. The CDR3 spans 13 residues. Germline values: CDR1 MNHEY, CDR2 SVGEGT. In DNA, the CDR3 is TGTGCCAGCAGTTACGGACATCTCAAGGAGCAGTACGTC. Residues: CASSYGHLKEQYV.

V gene TRBV18 combines with J gene TRBJ1-1, with D uncertain. The germline V and J ends were trimmed by 2 bases and 9 bases, with 10 bases remaining between them. Germline CDR1 KGHSH, CDR2 LQKENI. The CDR3 loop spans 12 amino acids. The CDR3 protein is CASSPTDGQAFF. The CDR3, as DNA: TGTGCCAGCTCACCAACCGACGGGCAAGCTTTCTTT.

This clonotype was observed a handful of times. The chain employs TRBV7-9 and TRBJ1-1; D not resolved. This CDR3 has 15 amino acids. Germline V gene data show CDR1 as SEHNR and CDR2 as FQNEAQ (reference sequence). V was clipped by 1 base and J by 1 base, with 10 bases between them. CDR3 nucleotide sequence: TGTGCCAGCAGCTTAGTGGCCTCCGGGAACACTGAAGCTTTCTTT. This sequence encodes CASSLVASGNTEAFF.